The 23 T cell receptor beta chains presented below share a single source sample, sequenced in a study of long-term antiretroviral therapy in people with HIV. The libraries were made with immunoSEQ v3.0 at survey level. Some clones are missing from TCRdb's copy, which holds only in-frame ones; the method was immunoSEQ multiplex PCR. The sample consists of 11,000 to 15,000 clones, approximately 82% of them appearing once. The sample was unsorted PBMCs, taken 0.4 years after starting antiretroviral therapy. The source of these receptors is a man aged 30-40 years with HIV.

This chain uses TRBV19 with TRBJ2-1, with 14 bases lining up with TRBD2. Germline V gives CDR1 LNHDA, CDR2 SQIVND (reference sequence). V shed 6 bases, J shed 7 bases, and the junction held 2 bases outside the gene matches. The CDR3 covers 14 residues. CDR3 coding DNA: TGTGCCAGTAGCAGACTAGCGGGGGGGAATGAGCAGTTCTTC. Translated: CASSRLAGGNEQFF.

The rearrangement joins TRBV5-1 to TRBJ2-3, with a weak D call TRBD1 (5 bases). From germline, CDR1 is SGHRS and CDR2 YFSETQ. V was pared by 4 bases and J by 6 bases, with 12 bases between. The CDR3 totals 13 residues. The CDR3 sequence is CASSHTQGDTQYF. The CDR3 nucleotides are TGCGCCAGCAGCCACACTCAGGGTGATACGCAGTATTTT.

This clone was seen a handful of times. This chain links TRBV11-2 with TRBJ2-7, with D possibly matching TRBD2 (5 bases). V lost 5 bases and J 0 bases, leaving 17 bases between the germline ends. CDR3 size: 16 residues. Germline CDR1 reads SGHAT; CDR2 reads FQNNGV. CDR3 in amino acids: CASSQKEGFSSYEQYF. The CDR3 coding sequence is TGTGCCAGCAGCCAGAAAGAGGGATTTAGCTCCTACGAGCAGTACTTC.

The chain combines TRBV7-9 with TRBJ2-5, with D maybe TRBD2 (6 bases). Germline lookup yields CDR1 SEHNR and CDR2 FQNEAQ (reference sequence). With 5 bases removed from V and 3 bases from J, the gap between germline ends came to 13 bases. This CDR3 has 14 amino acids. The CDR3 protein is CASSRGLTEETQYF. In DNA, the CDR3 is TGTGCCAGCAGCCGGGGACTCACCGAAGAGACCCAGTACTTC.

V usage is TRBV5-6 and J usage is TRBJ2-7; 8 nucleotides align to TRBD1. CDR3 length equals 15 residues. The V gene's germline CDR1 is SGHDT and CDR2 YYEEEE. V trimming: 3 bases; J trimming: 0 bases; junction bases outside the gene matches: 5. The CDR3 reads CASSWGQVSSYEQYF. CDR3 DNA sequence: TGTGCCAGCAGCTGGGGACAGGTCAGCTCCTACGAGCAGTACTTC.

The genes are TRBV6-5 and TRBJ1-1; D is uncertain. Trimming took off 5 bases at V and 8 bases at J, with 9 bases between the two ends. The V gene's germline CDR1 is MNHEY and CDR2 SVGAGI. CDR3 length: 11 amino acids. For the CDR3, the DNA is TGTGCCAGCAGTGGCCGAGGGGAAGCTTTCTTT. It specifies CASSGRGEAFF.

In DNA, the CDR3 is TGTGCCAGCTCACCAAGCGTGACAGATAAAAACATTCAGTACTTC. This codes for CASSPSVTDKNIQYF. V is TRBV18 and J is TRBJ2-4; tentative D call: TRBD1 (5 bases). CDR3 length: 15 residues. V was clipped by 2 bases and J by 4 bases, with 12 bases between them. Germline CDR1 KGHSH, CDR2 LQKENI.

This sequence joins TRBV5-1 and TRBJ2-7; 8 positions agree with TRBD1. Germline lookup yields CDR1 SGHRS and CDR2 YFSETQ. V lost 0 bases and J lost 5; bases outside the gene matches: 4. CDR3 length: 14 amino acids. The CDR3 nucleotides are TGCGCCAGCAGCTTGGGGACAGGGTCCCACGAGCAGTACTTC. Translating gives CASSLGTGSHEQYF.

The chain links TRBV5-4 to TRBJ2-3; possible D gene TRBD1, 5 bases. Trimming shortened V by 0 bases and J by 11 bases, and 7 bases separated the two germline ends. The CDR3 is 11 amino acids. Germline V gene sequence: CDR1 SGHNT, CDR2 YYREEE (reference sequence). CDR3 protein: CASSLAGQQYF. In DNA form, the CDR3 reads TGTGCCAGCAGCTTGGCCGGACAGCAGTATTTT. Complete variable domain (other parts from reference TRBV5-4 and TRBJ2-3): ETGVTQSPTHLIKTRGQQVTLRCSSQSGHNTVSWYQQALGQGPQFIFQYYREEENGRGNFPPRFSGLQFPNYSSELNVNALELDDSALYLCASSLAGQQYFGPGTRLTVL.

V usage is TRBV7-9 and J usage is TRBJ1-5; D not resolved. Germline CDR1 and CDR2: SEHNR and FQNEAQ (reference sequence). The CDR3 runs 15 residues. Trimming removed 0 bases from V and 7 bases from J, with 13 bases in between. The CDR3 region has the DNA TGTGCCAGCAGCTTAGCGCCGGGAGTAGGGCAGCCCCAGCATTTT. Translated, it gives CASSLAPGVGQPQHF.

The V gene is TRBV4-3, the J gene TRBJ1-2; the match to TRBD1 covers 8 bases. CDR1 is LGHNA, CDR2 YSLEER, per germline. The CDR3 sequence is 16 residues long. Trimming removed 3 bases from V and 5 bases from J; junction bases left unmatched: 11. In DNA, the CDR3 is TGCGCCAGCAGCCACGCACCCGGGACAGGAGAATATGGCTACACCTTC. Translation: CASSHAPGTGEYGYTF.

The rearrangement uses TRBV10-3 and TRBJ2-7; tentatively, D is TRBD1 or TRBD2 (5 bases each). Per germline, CDR1 ENHRY and CDR2 SYGVKD. Deletions cut 3 bases from V and 0 bases from J, with 9 bases between. The CDR3 runs to 14 residues. The CDR3 nucleotides are TGTGCCATCAGTGATCGGGGCGGCTCCTACGAGCAGTACTTC. It specifies CAISDRGGSYEQYF.

The chain combines TRBV27 with TRBJ2-7; D possibly corresponds to TRBD2 (5 bases). Germline assignment: CDR1 MNHEY and CDR2 SMNVEV (reference sequence). The length of the CDR3 is 15 residues. V was clipped by 2 bases and J by 0 bases, with 11 bases between them. The CDR3 DNA reads as TGTGCCAGCAGTTTACGGTCGGGGAGCTCCTACGAGCAGTACTTC. Translated: CASSLRSGSSYEQYF.

The genes are TRBV9 and TRBJ2-1, with TRBD1 matching over 7 bases. This CDR3 region has 15 residues. Germline-derived CDR1 and CDR2 are SGDLS and YYNGEE. The V gene end was trimmed by 4 bases and the J gene end by 2 bases; junction bases not matched to a gene: 6. CDR3 sequence: CASSHTGVPYNEQFF. DNA of the CDR3: TGTGCCAGCAGCCACACAGGGGTGCCCTACAATGAGCAGTTCTTC.

The V call is TRBV14, the J call TRBJ2-1, with D perhaps matching TRBD1 (6 bases). This CDR3 region has 14 residues. CDR1 SGHDN and CDR2 FVKESK come from the germline V gene. V was pared by 5 bases and J by 7 bases, with 15 bases between. In DNA form, the CDR3 reads TGTGCCAGCAGCGAACAGGGCTGGGGTAATGAGCAGTTCTTC. Its translation is CASSEQGWGNEQFF.

The chain carries TRBV4-3 and TRBJ2-7; a weak D match, TRBD1 (6 bases). The length of the CDR3 is 17 residues. Germline CDR1 and CDR2: LGHNA and YSLEER. Trimming left V 1 base short and J 4 bases short, with 20 bases between. The CDR3 protein is CASSQGVQGVLGYEQYF. The CDR3 DNA is TGCGCCAGCAGCCAAGGGGTACAGGGTGTGCTAGGGTACGAGCAGTACTTC.

The chain recombines TRBV7-9 with TRBJ2-3; the D gene is possibly TRBD2 (5 bases). Germline CDR1 and CDR2: SEHNR and FQNEAQ (reference sequence). The V and J ends lost 6 bases and 0 bases respectively, with 13 bases between them. The CDR3 length is 15 residues. CDR3: CASSMDWQSTDTQYF. The CDR3 nucleotides read TGTGCCAGCAGTATGGACTGGCAAAGCACAGATACGCAGTATTTT.

This chain uses TRBV19 with TRBJ2-1; D may be TRBD1 or TRBD2 (5 bases each). The CDR3 is 13 amino acids. V lost 5 bases and J 12 bases, leaving 17 bases between the germline ends. From germline, CDR1 is LNHDA and CDR2 SQIVND (reference sequence). The CDR3 DNA is TGTGCCAGTAGTTTCGGACTGAATGGGGGGCAGTTCTTC. Amino acids: CASSFGLNGGQFF.

V usage is TRBV10-3 and J usage is TRBJ2-3; 15 nucleotides match TRBD2. V lost 5 bases to trimming and J lost 4 bases; unmatched junction nucleotides: 13. Germline loops: CDR1 ENHRY, CDR2 SYGVKD. This CDR3 contains 19 residues. CDR3: CAISPRTSGGAGLADTQYF. DNA of the CDR3: TGTGCCATCAGTCCGCGGACTAGCGGGGGGGCTGGTTTGGCAGATACGCAGTATTTT.

The rearrangement links TRBV2 to TRBJ2-3; D unresolved. CDR1 is SNHLY and CDR2 is FYNNEI in the germline V gene. V shed 8 bases and J shed 2 bases, with 5 bases lying between them. The CDR3 is 11 residues long. CDR3 sequence reads: CASELTDTQYF. The CDR3 region has the DNA TGTGCCAGCGAGCTCACAGATACGCAGTATTTT.

This chain uses TRBV4-2 with TRBJ1-5, with D tentatively TRBD1 (5 bases). Trimming left V 0 bases short and J 2 bases short, with 14 bases between. The CDR3 length is 17 residues. Germline CDR1 LGHNA, CDR2 YNFKEQ. In nucleotides, the CDR3 is TGTGCCAGCAGCCAAGATGGGGGGGGAAGGGGCAATCAGCCCCAGCATTTT. This codes for CASSQDGGGRGNQPQHF.

The V and J genes are TRBV10-2 and TRBJ1-1; weak D call: TRBD1 (6 bases). The CDR3 has 14 residues. From germline, CDR1 is WSHSY and CDR2 SAAADI. Deletions cut 2 bases from V and 4 bases from J, with 11 bases between. This chain's CDR3 is CASSEGGAGTEAFF. The CDR3 bases are TGCGCCAGCAGTGAGGGGGGGGCGGGCACTGAAGCTTTCTTT.

The rearrangement joins TRBV19 to TRBJ2-3; a weak D match, TRBD2 (5 bases). CDR3 size: 12 residues. V dropped 10 bases and J dropped 5 bases, with 13 bases sitting between them. The germline gives CDR1 LNHDA, CDR2 SQIVND (reference sequence). CDR3 DNA: TGTGCCACCTCAGCGAGGGTAGATACGCAGTATTTT. Translated: CATSARVDTQYF. Variable domain in full (rest from reference TRBV19 and TRBJ2-3): DGGITQSPKYLFRKEGQNVTLSCEQNLNHDAMYWYRQDPGQGLRLIYYSQIVNDFQKGDIAEGYSVSREKKESFPLTVTSAQKNPTAFYLCATSARVDTQYFGPGTRLTVL.